This T cell receptor (beta chain) was observed in a study of CD8 T cells in ankylosing spondylitis. In regard to this clonotype: Its specificity is unknown.

Whole-study findings and limits: According to the report, clones linked to the disease were significantly enriched in matched synovial fluid samples taken from ankylosing spondylitis patients. Some of the motif variants had earlier been found in reactive arthritis patients' fluid and blood. Peripheral blood samples showed relatively rare disease-linked clones, and these clones were CD8+. Typical of ankylosing spondylitis blood, it appeared, was a TCR beta motif of eight highly homologous variants.

The authors made TCR beta libraries by quantitative 5'-RACE with molecular barcodes. From the 5' RACE reads, TCRdb called clonotypes with MiXCR, one entry per CDR3 protein. Among around 390,000 distinct CDR3 sequences listed, approximately 20% were seen once. Germline CDR1 and CDR2: LNHNV and YYDKDF (reference sequence). V trimming: 3 bases; J trimming: 4 bases; junction bases outside the gene matches: 10. This CDR3 comprises 17 residues. This clonotype was obtained from a male donor with ankylosing spondylitis. The sample taken for sequencing was blood, either unsorted or a sorted T cell fraction (not recorded which). The rearrangement uses TRBV15 and TRBJ2-2; 8 bases are a match to TRBD1. This CDR3 reads CATSRRFQGAGTGELFF. CDR3 DNA: TGTGCCACCAGCAGGAGATTCCAGGGGGCCGGCACCGGGGAGCTGTTTTTT.